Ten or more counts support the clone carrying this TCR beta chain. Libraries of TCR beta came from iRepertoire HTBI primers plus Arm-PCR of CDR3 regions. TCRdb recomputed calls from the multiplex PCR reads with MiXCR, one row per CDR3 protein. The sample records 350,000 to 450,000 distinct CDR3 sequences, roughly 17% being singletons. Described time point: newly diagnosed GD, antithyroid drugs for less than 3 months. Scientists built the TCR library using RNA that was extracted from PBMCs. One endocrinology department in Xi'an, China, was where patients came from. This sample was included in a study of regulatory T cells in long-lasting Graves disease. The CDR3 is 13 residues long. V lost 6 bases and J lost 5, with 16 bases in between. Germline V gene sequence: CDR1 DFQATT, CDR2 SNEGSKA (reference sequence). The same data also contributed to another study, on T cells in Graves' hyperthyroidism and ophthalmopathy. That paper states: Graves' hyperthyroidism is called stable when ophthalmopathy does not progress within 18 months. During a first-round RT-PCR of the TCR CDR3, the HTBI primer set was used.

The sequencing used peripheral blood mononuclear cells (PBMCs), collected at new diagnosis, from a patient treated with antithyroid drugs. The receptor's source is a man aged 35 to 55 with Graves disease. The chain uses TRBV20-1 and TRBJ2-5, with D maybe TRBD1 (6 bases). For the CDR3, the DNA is TGCAGTGCCTTGGGCAGGGGCTATGAGACCCAGTACTTC. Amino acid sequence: CSALGRGYETQYF.